A single sample gave rise to the 17 T cell receptor beta chains below, sequenced in a study of blood T cell repertoires in COVID-19. Some clones are missing from TCRdb's copy, which holds only in-frame ones; the method was immunoSEQ multiplex PCR. The data contain more than 150,000 clones, roughly 79% of them seen just once; the ten biggest clones take up 12%. The sample taken for sequencing was peripheral blood. These receptors were obtained from a woman of 80 years or more with COVID-19, enrolled during active disease.

There are a few counts of this clone. The rearrangement joins TRBV3-1 (or the pseudogene TRBV3-2) to TRBJ2-6, with 8 bases fitting TRBD1. The junction had 6 bases not matched to a gene; V was cut back by 0 bases and J by 5 bases. This CDR3 is 17 amino acids long. Germline loops: CDR1 LGHDT, CDR2 YNNKEL (reference sequence). The CDR3 spells CASSQDTPGGWANVLTF. CDR3 nucleotides: TGTGCCAGCAGCCAAGATACTCCAGGGGGCTGGGCCAACGTCCTGACTTTC.

This clone was detected only a few times. The CDR3 DNA reads as TGTGCCTGGAGTTCCCTCTCCTACGAGCAGTACTTC. The encoded protein is CAWSSLSYEQYF. V usage is TRBV30 and J usage is TRBJ2-7, with D hard to call. V was clipped by 2 bases and J by 0 bases, with 5 bases between them. CDR1 GTSNPN and CDR2 SVGIG come from the germline V gene (reference sequence). The CDR3 is 12 amino acids.

The J gene is TRBJ1-4, the V gene TRBV21-1; the table gives TRBD1 as D, unverified against the DNA. TRBV21-1 is given as a pseudogene. This CDR3 is built from 17 residues. The DNA for the CDR3 is TGTGCCAGCAGCAAGTCTGACAGGGGCTTGATGCGTGAAAAACTGTTTTTT. Protein product: CASSKSDRGLMREKLFF.

The chain is built from TRBV2 and TRBJ2-7; 15 bases agree with TRBD2. J lost 0 bases, V lost 6 bases, and 3 bases had no gene match. The V gene's germline CDR1 is SNHLY and CDR2 FYNNEI. The CDR3 consists of 16 residues. The CDR3 DNA sequence: TGTGCCAGCAGCGGGACTAGCGGGAGGAGCTCCTACGAGCAGTACTTC. It codes for CASSGTSGRSSYEQYF.

The chain employs TRBV7-2 and TRBJ2-1; tentative D call: TRBD2 (6 bases). This CDR3 is built from 15 residues. The germline V and J ends were trimmed by 5 bases and 7 bases, with 18 bases remaining between them. CDR1 is SGHTA and CDR2 is FQGNSA in the germline V gene. CDR3 nucleotide sequence: TGTGCCAGCAGCCCCAGGGCGGATGGGGGGAATGAGCAGTTCTTC. It specifies CASSPRADGGNEQFF. The full variable domain, with the rest looked up from reference TRBV7-2 and TRBJ2-1, is GAGVSQSPSNKVTEKGKDVELRCDPISGHTALYWYRQSLGQGLEFLIYFQGNSAPDKSGLPSDRFSAERTGGSVSTLTIQRTQQEDSAVYLCASSPRADGGNEQFFGPGTRLTVL.

The V gene is TRBV28, the J gene TRBJ1-6; tentative D call: TRBD1 (5 bases). Germline CDR1 MDHEN, CDR2 SYDVKM. V was trimmed by 2 bases and J by 8 bases, leaving 13 bases between them. CDR3 length: 15 amino acids. The CDR3, as DNA: TGTGCCAGCAGTTTAGAAGGTCGGGGGTATTCACCCCTCCACTTT. Translated, it gives CASSLEGRGYSPLHF.

This clone was seen a single time. This chain joins TRBV5-6 and TRBJ1-2, with TRBD1 identical over 9 bases. After removal of 2 bases from V and 3 bases from J, the junction contained 5 bases not matched to a gene. The CDR3 runs 15 residues. The germline gives CDR1 SGHDT, CDR2 YYEEEE. The CDR3 nucleotides read TGTGCCAGCAGCTTCCGGGACAGGGATCACTATGGCTACACCTTC. Translation gives CASSFRDRDHYGYTF.

This clone showed up just a few times. The chain combines TRBV28 with TRBJ2-3; a possible D gene is TRBD2 (6 bases). V was pared by 2 bases and J by 3 bases, with 6 bases between. Looked up from germline, CDR1 is MDHEN and CDR2 is SYDVKM. This CDR3 comprises 13 residues. Here the CDR3 reads CASSLGGTDTQYF. CDR3 in DNA: TGTGCCAGCAGTTTAGGAGGGACAGATACGCAGTATTTT.

The chain uses TRBV28 and TRBJ1-2; D is uncertain. V was shortened by 5 bases and J by 3 bases, with 16 bases between the two germline ends. Germline assignment: CDR1 MDHEN and CDR2 SYDVKM. This CDR3 has 15 residues. CDR3 loop: CASSPPPPSDYGYTF. The CDR3 DNA reads as TGTGCCAGCAGTCCACCCCCGCCGTCAGACTATGGCTACACCTTC.

V is TRBV6-5 and J is TRBJ1-2; 10 bases line up with TRBD1. The CDR3 contains 15 residues. CDR1 MNHEY and CDR2 SVGAGI come from the germline V gene. V gave up 7 bases and J gave up 4 bases; unmatched junction bases: 9. The CDR3 is CASTRDRGLGYGYTF. The CDR3 DNA follows: TGTGCCAGCACCCGGGACAGGGGATTAGGCTATGGCTACACCTTC.

V and J are TRBV2 and TRBJ1-5, with TRBD1 matching 7 bases. The trim removed 4 bases at V and 4 bases at J, leaving 4 bases unmatched. Germline-derived CDR1 and CDR2 are SNHLY and FYNNEI. CDR3 length: 14 residues. The CDR3 DNA sequence: TGTGCCAGCAGTGCCGGGACAGCTAATCAGCCCCAGCATTTT. This codes for CASSAGTANQPQHF.

The chain combines TRBV5-1 with TRBJ1-2; no clear D. Trimming removed 4 bases at V and 0 bases at J, with 31 bases between. The CDR3 covers 21 residues. Germline CDR1 SGHRS, CDR2 YFSETQ. In DNA form, the CDR3 reads TGCGCCAGCAGCCTTCCCTCCCACAAGGACCGAGGAGGTGATACTAACTATGGCTACACCTTC. It yields the protein CASSLPSHKDRGGDTNYGYTF.

The gene calls are TRBV28 and TRBJ1-5; tentative D call: TRBD1 (5 bases). The ends were cut back, 4 bases at V and 7 bases at J, with 11 bases in the middle. The germline V gene encodes CDR1 MDHEN and CDR2 SYDVKM. This CDR3 is 13 amino acids long. The CDR3 region has the DNA TGTGCCAGCAGTTCTCCTGACAGCCAGCCCCAGCATTTT. Its protein is CASSSPDSQPQHF.

The V gene is TRBV7-2, the J gene TRBJ1-1; D uncertain. The CDR3 length is 13 residues. CDR1 and CDR2 (germline): SGHTA, FQGNSA. The V end was cut by 3 bases, the J end by 2 bases, with 7 bases between. The chain's CDR3 is CASSLHSNTEAFF. The CDR3 nucleotides are TGTGCCAGCAGCTTGCACAGTAACACTGAAGCTTTCTTT.

This sequence joins TRBV24-1 and TRBJ2-1; possible D gene TRBD1, 7 bases. Germline V gene data show CDR1 as KGHDR and CDR2 as SFDVKD. This CDR3 region has 17 residues. V was pared by 3 bases and J by 9 bases, with 23 bases between. The DNA of the CDR3 is TGTGCCACCAGTGATCGGGACTCGGGACAGTACATCGGTGAGCAGTTCTTC. Amino acids: CATSDRDSGQYIGEQFF.

The chain couples TRBV6-5 to TRBJ2-4, with TRBD2 as a possible D gene (5 bases). Germline CDR1 MNHEY, CDR2 SVGAGI. The CDR3 covers 16 residues. V lost 4 bases and J 0 bases, leaving 13 bases between the germline ends. DNA for the CDR3: TGTGCCAGCAGTTCGAGTGCGGGTTTAGCCAAAAACATTCAGTACTTC. Its protein is CASSSSAGLAKNIQYF.

The chain joins TRBV6-2 or TRBV6-3 to TRBJ1-5; D remains unclear. Trimming removed 2 bases at V and 4 bases at J, with 3 bases between. Germline V lookup: CDR1 MNHEY, CDR2 SVGEGT. CDR3 size: 12 residues. For the CDR3, the DNA is TGTGCCAGCAGTTACCGGAATCAGCCCCAGCATTTT. Translated: CASSYRNQPQHF.